This T cell receptor (beta chain) was observed in a study of T cells in Graves' hyperthyroidism and ophthalmopathy (dated by TCRdb to the late 2010s). Broadly, across the study: Peripheral blood samples were taken at the time of initial diagnosis, prior to any treatment. The approximately 100 discovery patients were randomly divided into training and test sets at a 7:3 ratio. Whether ophthalmopathy could be predicted prospectively was tested in an independent validation cohort made up of 18 hyperthyroidism patients plus 17 patients who later progressed to ophthalmopathy. After blood sampling, hyperthyroidism patients were treated with methimazole at a starting dose of 30 mg daily, and ophthalmopathy patients were treated with high-dose intravenous methylprednisolone. TCR Vbeta CDR3 sequencing of 120 to 150 peripheral blood samples (around 45 ophthalmopathy, under 80 hyperthyroidism and around 17 progressor patients) is reported in the paper. To identify TCR V-J signatures that set the groups apart, the researchers used a discovery cohort of about a hundred patients, made up of fewer than 50 with Graves' ophthalmopathy and 57 with stable Graves' hyperthyroidism. The study also compared thyroid tissue and blood T-cell repertoires from more than five Graves' hyperthyroidism patients.

Compared with germline, V lacks 6 bases and J lacks 0 bases; bases without a gene match: 10. For CDR1 and CDR2, the germline V gene lists MNHNS and SASEGT. Reading from cysteine to phenylalanine, the CDR3 counts 17 amino acids. The only DNA kept is the CDR3, 51 bases in frame from the first base. The TCR beta CDR3 regions were amplified from RNA transcripts. A first-round RT-PCR of the TCR CDR3 used the HTBI primer set with the Qiagen OneStep RT-PCR kit. A second multiplex PCR round built the libraries, followed by size selection and purification. Libraries were sequenced paired-end with 100 bp reads on an Illumina HiSeq2000. Per the source publication's procedure: Raw data were processed with SOAPnuke, discarding reads with adapters, uncalled bases, mean Phred below 15, or no exact constant-primer or identifier match. High-quality paired reads were merged using COPE v1.2.5, and each unique nucleotide sequence was defined as a clonotype. MiTCR v1.1 was used to align clonotypes to the IMGT TRBV, TRBD and TRBJ reference segments. The analysis was restricted to V-J combinations with a frequency above 0.0001, which together covered approximately 99% of the repertoires. A TCS score was defined as the ratio of F50 (clonal expansion) to E x V (chaos), with BLOSUM62-based TCRdist applied between CDR3 peptides within each V-J. Welch's t-statistics and random forest reduced approximately 520 V-J features to 13, which were used in a naive Bayes classifier (R e1071). Clones were called with MiXCR by TCRdb after fastp trimmed the public reads at Q25, and only in-frame beta chains were retained. Identical CDR3 protein sequences are pooled into one entry, listed with their most common genes and DNA. It is TCRdb's table, rather than the study itself, that gives the V and J calls and clone size. The sample includes 500,000 to 650,000 distinct CDR3 sequences, with less than 20% observed a single time. The ten biggest clones cover about 45% of the sample.

With regard to this clonotype: Its antigen target is currently unknown. Qualities for individual bases were not recorded, and no much larger clone is one base off.

Overall results and qualifications from the work: Most expanded thyroid clonotypes (frequency above 0.001) were also found in blood, which suggests that blood repertoires may mirror thyroid immune responses. In validation, progression to ophthalmopathy was predicted by the model with 70.59% sensitivity and 72% to 80% specificity, a median of around 5.9 months before onset. No statistical method was used to fix the sample size in advance, and group allocation was not hidden from the investigators. A 13 V-J signature model separated ophthalmopathy from stable hyperthyroidism, with 87.88% sensitivity and about 81% specificity in cross-validation and 80%/75% in testing.

Ophthalmopathy patients had moderately to severely active disease, with a Clinical Activity Score of 3 or more, a NOSPECS grade of 4 or more, and a disease duration of less than 3 months. Patients with uncontrolled infections, other autoimmune diseases, pregnancy or lactation were excluded. Diagnoses relied on clinical symptoms, serum thyroxine and TRAb, thyroid ultrasound and orbital computed tomography. Ficoll-Paque density gradient centrifugation was used to isolate PBMCs from around 10 ml of fresh peripheral blood. Total RNA was extracted using Trizol reagent, and RNA quality was assessed on an Agilent 2100 Bioanalyzer.

Rearrangement joined TRBV6-1 to TRBJ1-5; the junction holds 8 bases that match TRBD1. The sequencing input was blood. The source is a man aged 40-49 years with Graves' ophthalmopathy. The DNA sequence follows: TGTGCCAGCAGACTCCAGGGGGCCGGGTATAGCAATCAGCCCCAGCATTTT. Its translation is CASRLQGAGYSNQPQHF.